The 25 T cell receptor beta chains below come from one sample, sequenced in a study of a mutant IDH1 vaccine in newly diagnosed glioma (TCRdb year 2021). Libraries were made using the immunoSEQ multiplex PCR assay. In its TCRdb copy, this immuneACCESS table keeps in-frame sequences only and misses some clones. Where compared with another copy, unresolved V genes explain less than half of these, and the others have no known cause. The sample yields about 67,000 clones; around 83% were counted once. 4.6% of the sample is in the top ten clones. The time point label of this sample denotes: baseline, week 1 (first vaccination visit). The sample's treatment or condition, from its label and the paper: pre-vaccination baseline after standard-of-care therapy. The input for sequencing was peripheral blood mononuclear cells (PBMCs), taken from a glioma patient treated with radiotherapy, temozolomide or both. These TCRs come from a woman aged 18-29 years with glioma. Some clones in this sample may be carry-over from other donors' samples.

This clone was counted between two and nine times. Here the CDR3 DNA reads TGCAGCGCCTCGCCAGGAAACACCATATATTTT. It yields the protein CSASPGNTIYF. The chain uses TRBV29-1 and TRBJ1-3; no firm D call. The length of the CDR3 is 11 residues. Trimming removed 7 bases at V and 4 bases at J, with 8 bases between. Germline V gives CDR1 SQVTM, CDR2 ANQGSEA.

This chain connects TRBV7-8 to TRBJ1-1, with a possible D match to TRBD1 (6 bases). Germline CDR1 SGHVS, CDR2 FQNEAQ. This CDR3 region has 15 residues. V lost 1 base and J 5 bases, leaving 14 bases between the germline ends. The CDR3 region is CASSLDRTEGTEAFF. The DNA of the CDR3 is TGTGCCAGCAGCTTAGATCGGACAGAAGGAACTGAAGCTTTCTTT.

This clone was seen just once. The V call is TRBV4-1, the J call TRBJ2-3; D unclear. Germline-derived CDR1 and CDR2 are MGHRA and YSYEKL. Trimming took 2 bases from V and 3 from J, leaving 9 bases between them. This CDR3 has 14 residues. The CDR3 sequence: CASSQSPRTDTQYF. The CDR3 DNA reads TGCGCCAGCAGCCAATCTCCGCGGACAGATACGCAGTATTTT.

J is TRBJ1-4 and V is TRBV18, with 9 bases lining up with TRBD1. Germline CDR1 and CDR2: KGHSH and LQKENI. J lost 8 bases, V lost 3 bases, and 13 bases had no gene match. This CDR3 contains 17 residues. The CDR3 protein is CASSPSRDRDKKEKLFF. The DNA of the CDR3 is TGTGCCAGCTCACCGTCCCGGGACAGGGACAAGAAAGAAAAACTGTTTTTT. Drawing the rest from reference TRBV18 and TRBJ1-4, the complete variable domain is NAGVMQNPRHLVRRRGQEARLRCSPMKGHSHVYWYRQLPEEGLKFMVYLQKENIIDESGMPKERFSAEFPKEGPSILRIQQVVRGDSAAYFCASSPSRDRDKKEKLFFGSGTQLSVL.

The rearrangement joins TRBV10-2 to TRBJ2-7; 10 bases line up with TRBD1. The CDR3 spans 14 residues. Per the germline V gene, CDR1 is WSHSY and CDR2 is SAAADI. J was trimmed by 1 base and V by 8 bases; bases with no gene match: 5. In nucleotides, the CDR3 is TGCGCCAGCCATGGGACAGGGGCTTCCTACGAGCAGTACTTC. Its translation is CASHGTGASYEQYF.

This sequence joins TRBV7-9 and TRBJ2-7; 7 bases are shared with TRBD2. The CDR3 loop spans 14 amino acids. V lost 3 bases, J lost 2 bases, and 4 bases stayed unmatched. Germline values: CDR1 SEHNR, CDR2 FQNEAQ (reference sequence). CDR3 amino acids: CASSLTGTTYEQYF. The CDR3 DNA reads TGTGCCAGCAGCTTGACCGGGACTACCTACGAGCAGTACTTC. Based on the CDR3 plus reference TRBV7-9 and TRBJ2-7, the full variable domain is DTGVSQNPRHKITKRGQNVTFRCDPISEHNRLYWYRQTLGQGPEFLTYFQNEAQLEKSRLLSDRFSAERPKGSFSTLEIQRTEQGDSAMYLCASSLTGTTYEQYFGPGTRLTVT.

J is TRBJ2-7 and V is TRBV30; TRBD1 matches 9 bases. Germline trimming cut 3 bases from V and 7 bases from J; bases unmatched to any gene: 7. The CDR3 is made up of 13 amino acids. CDR1 is GTSNPN, CDR2 SVGIG, per germline (reference sequence). In DNA form, the CDR3 reads TGTGCCTGGAGCCGGGACAGGGCCAGAGAGCAGTACTTC. It is translated as CAWSRDRAREQYF.

The chain couples TRBV10-1 to TRBJ2-7; the match to TRBD1 covers 7 bases. The J segment lost 1 base and the V segment lost 6 bases, leaving 3 bases of the junction unmatched. CDR1 is WNHNN, CDR2 SYGVQD, per germline (reference sequence). The CDR3 sequence is 13 residues long. CDR3 in amino acids: CASSQGQSYEQYF. The CDR3 DNA is TGCGCCAGCAGCCAGGGACAGTCCTACGAGCAGTACTTC.

This clone was counted between two and nine times. The chain links TRBV5-1 to TRBJ1-2; D unresolved. This CDR3 is 17 amino acids long. Germline V gives CDR1 SGHRS, CDR2 YFSETQ. The V end lost 0 bases, the J end lost 4 bases, and 19 bases lay between the germline ends. The CDR3 protein is CASSLATGIPGSYGYTF. The DNA of the CDR3 is TGCGCCAGCAGCTTGGCCACGGGGATACCCGGCAGCTATGGCTACACCTTC.

The V and J genes are TRBV9 and TRBJ2-2; 11 bases align to TRBD2. The V and J ends lost 0 bases and 7 bases, in that order; junction bases with no gene match: 17. The CDR3 has 20 amino acids. CDR1 and CDR2 from the germline V gene are SGDLS and YYNGEE. The CDR3 sequence is CASSVVRHSTSGISGGELFF. CDR3 coding DNA: TGTGCCAGCAGCGTAGTCAGGCACTCGACTAGCGGGATTAGTGGCGGGGAGCTGTTTTTT.

The rearrangement joins TRBV7-8 to TRBJ1-1, with TRBD1 as a possible D gene (6 bases). The CDR3 contains 15 residues. Per the germline V gene, CDR1 is SGHVS and CDR2 is FQNEAQ. Trimming took 4 bases from V and 4 from J, leaving 16 bases between them. CDR3 region: CASSSRGGWITEAFF. DNA of the CDR3: TGTGCCAGCAGCTCTCGGGGGGGCTGGATCACTGAAGCTTTCTTT.

This chain links TRBV7-9 with TRBJ1-2; 8 bases are shared with TRBD1. The J segment lost 6 bases and the V segment lost 3 bases, leaving 6 bases of the junction unmatched. CDR1 is SEHNR and CDR2 is FQNEAQ in the germline V gene (reference sequence). The CDR3 length is 14 residues. The CDR3 spells CASSFSTGVDGYTF. CDR3 DNA: TGTGCCAGCAGCTTCTCGACAGGGGTCGATGGCTACACCTTC.

The V call is TRBV25-1, the J call TRBJ2-7, with TRBD1 matching over 9 bases. Germline lookup yields CDR1 MGHDK and CDR2 SYGVNS. The CDR3 totals 16 residues. The junction had 16 bases not matched to a gene; V was cut back by 6 bases and J by 7 bases. As DNA, the CDR3 is TGTGCCAGCAGGGGCCCCCATACAGGGGGCGCGGGGGAGCAGTACTTC. It codes for CASRGPHTGGAGEQYF.

J is TRBJ1-5 and V is TRBV15, with 12 bases aligning to TRBD1. V lost 4 bases and J lost 7; bases outside the gene matches: 14. The CDR3 extends over 18 amino acids. The germline V gene encodes CDR1 LNHNV and CDR2 YYDKDF (reference sequence). The CDR3 sequence is CATSTDLPGQGAEQPQHF. The CDR3 DNA sequence: TGTGCCACCAGCACCGACCTCCCGGGACAGGGGGCAGAGCAGCCCCAGCATTTT.

The chain joins TRBV7-2 to TRBJ1-2; 11 nucleotides align to TRBD1. CDR1 and CDR2 (germline): SGHTA, FQGNSA. V was pared by 3 bases and J by 5 bases, with 11 bases of the junction left unmatched. The CDR3 has 17 residues. The CDR3 here is CASSFFSGTGGGYGYTF. Here the CDR3 DNA reads TGTGCCAGCAGCTTCTTCTCCGGGACAGGGGGAGGTTATGGCTACACCTTC.

J is TRBJ2-5 and V is TRBV4-3, with 7 nucleotides matching TRBD1. The germline gives CDR1 LGHNA, CDR2 YSLEER. This CDR3 comprises 15 residues. The V segment lost 3 bases and the J segment 2 bases; nucleotides outside the gene matches: 6. Here the CDR3 reads CASSHPGTVQETQYF. CDR3 bases: TGCGCCAGCAGCCACCCCGGGACAGTACAAGAGACCCAGTACTTC.

The V gene is TRBV27, the J gene TRBJ1-1, with D possibly TRBD1 on 5 matching bases. The CDR3 sequence is 16 residues long. Germline values: CDR1 MNHEY, CDR2 SMNVEV (reference sequence). Trimming shortened V by 7 bases and J by 1 base, and 19 bases separated the two germline ends. The CDR3 DNA is TGTGCCAGCATTATCCGGGGGACTTCGAAGAACACTGAAGCTTTCTTT. This gives the protein CASIIRGTSKNTEAFF.

V is TRBV5-1 and J is TRBJ2-7, with D unclear. Between the trimmed V and J ends, which lost 4 bases and 3 bases, there was a span of 20 bases. Germline assignment: CDR1 SGHRS and CDR2 YFSETQ. This CDR3 region has 16 residues. The CDR3 loop is CASSLRQYPNSYEQYF. CDR3 nucleotides: TGCGCCAGCAGCCTCCGTCAGTACCCTAATAGCTACGAGCAGTACTTC.

This clone was detected only a few times. The chain is built from TRBV5-1 and TRBJ2-7; D uncertain. V shed 1 base and J shed 0 bases, with 8 bases lying between them. The CDR3 has 14 residues. The germline V gene encodes CDR1 SGHRS and CDR2 YFSETQ. The chain's CDR3 is CASSLSGSSYEQYF. The CDR3 DNA reads TGCGCCAGCAGCTTGTCAGGTAGCTCCTACGAGCAGTACTTC.

J is TRBJ2-3 and V is TRBV19; D call uncertain. This CDR3 has 15 residues. The V end lost 4 bases, the J end lost 0 bases, and 11 bases lay between the germline ends. Germline assignment: CDR1 LNHDA and CDR2 SQIVND (reference sequence). CDR3 sequence (DNA): TGTGCCAGTAGTAGCCGGGCTTCTAGCACAGATACGCAGTATTTT. Its translation is CASSSRASSTDTQYF.

CDR3 sequence reads: CASSLGLAGGPRSGELFF. The CDR3 DNA reads TGCGCCAGCAGCTTGGGACTAGCGGGAGGGCCTCGTTCCGGGGAGCTGTTTTTT. This rearrangement joins TRBV5-1 to TRBJ2-2, with 14 bases lining up with TRBD2. Germline V gene sequence: CDR1 SGHRS, CDR2 YFSETQ. Trimming took 0 bases from V and 6 from J; bases not matched to a gene: 7. This CDR3 has 18 residues.

V and J are TRBV9 and TRBJ2-3; D perhaps matches TRBD2 (5 bases). The V and J ends lost 10 bases and 1 base respectively, with 16 bases between them. The germline CDR1 and CDR2 sequences are SGDLS and YYNGEE. This CDR3 comprises 14 residues. Here the CDR3 DNA reads TGTGCCTCAACCCAGGAGAGGGGCACAGATACGCAGTATTTT. It is translated as CASTQERGTDTQYF.

J is TRBJ1-1 and V is TRBV6-1, with 7 nucleotides matching TRBD1. The germline V gene encodes CDR1 MNHNS and CDR2 SASEGT. The CDR3 consists of 14 residues. Losses at the gene ends were 8 bases for V and 5 bases for J; bases not matched to a gene: 11. The CDR3 region has the DNA TGTGCCAGCCTCGGACGCCCCAGGGGGACTGAAGCTTTCTTT. This gives the protein CASLGRPRGTEAFF.

This clone was detected only once. This chain connects TRBV10-3 to TRBJ1-2; the match to TRBD1 covers 12 bases. J was trimmed by 2 bases and V by 4 bases; bases with no gene match: 2. Per germline, CDR1 ENHRY and CDR2 SYGVKD. This CDR3 has 15 amino acids. CDR3 in amino acids: CAISAGTGGNYGYTF. The DNA of the CDR3 is TGTGCCATCAGTGCAGGGACAGGGGGCAACTATGGCTACACCTTC.

This clone was counted a few times. The rearrangement uses TRBV25-1 and TRBJ1-1; D perhaps matches TRBD1 (5 bases). In germline, CDR1 is MGHDK, CDR2 SYGVNS. The CDR3 sequence is 14 residues long. V lost 4 bases to trimming and J lost 5 bases, with 14 bases between them. For the CDR3, the DNA is TGTGCCAGCAGTGGGGAGGGGAAGAGGACTGAAGCTTTCTTT. It codes for CASSGEGKRTEAFF.